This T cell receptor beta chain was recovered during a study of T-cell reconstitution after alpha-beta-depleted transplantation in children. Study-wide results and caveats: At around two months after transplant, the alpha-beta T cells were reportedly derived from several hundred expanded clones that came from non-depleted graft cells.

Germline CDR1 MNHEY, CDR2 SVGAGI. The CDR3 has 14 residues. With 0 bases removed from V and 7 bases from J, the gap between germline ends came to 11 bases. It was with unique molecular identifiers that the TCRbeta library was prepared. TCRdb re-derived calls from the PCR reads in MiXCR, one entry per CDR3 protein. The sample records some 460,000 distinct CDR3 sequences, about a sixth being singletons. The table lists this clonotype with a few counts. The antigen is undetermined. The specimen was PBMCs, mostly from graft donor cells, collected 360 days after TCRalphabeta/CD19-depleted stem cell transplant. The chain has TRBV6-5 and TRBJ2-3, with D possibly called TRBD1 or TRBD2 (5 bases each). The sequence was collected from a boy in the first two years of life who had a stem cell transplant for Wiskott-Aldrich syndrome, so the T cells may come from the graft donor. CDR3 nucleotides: TGTGCCAGCAGTTACTCCGGGGCCGGGAATACGCAGTATTTT. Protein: CASSYSGAGNTQYF.